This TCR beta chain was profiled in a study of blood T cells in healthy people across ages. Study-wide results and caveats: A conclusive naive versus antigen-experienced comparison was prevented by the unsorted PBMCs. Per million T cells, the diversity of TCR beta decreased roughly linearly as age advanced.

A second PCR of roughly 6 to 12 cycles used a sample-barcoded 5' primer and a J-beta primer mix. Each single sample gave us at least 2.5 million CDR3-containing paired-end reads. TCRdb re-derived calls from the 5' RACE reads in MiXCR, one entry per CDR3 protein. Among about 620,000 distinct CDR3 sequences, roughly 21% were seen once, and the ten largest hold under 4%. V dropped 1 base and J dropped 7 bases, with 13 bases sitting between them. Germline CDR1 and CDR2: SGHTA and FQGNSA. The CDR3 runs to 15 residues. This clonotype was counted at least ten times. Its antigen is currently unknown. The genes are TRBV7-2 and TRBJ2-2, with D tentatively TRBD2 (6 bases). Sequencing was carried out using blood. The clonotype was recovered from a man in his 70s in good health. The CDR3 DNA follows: TGTGCCAGCAGCTTAGGATCGGGGGATATCGGGGAGCTGTTTTTT. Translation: CASSLGSGDIGELFF.